These 23 T cell receptor beta chains were all obtained from the same sample, sequenced in a study of cytomegalovirus exposure and HLA in healthy donors. Researchers ran the PCR with 60 Vbeta and 13 Jbeta primers. Clones were sequenced by immunoSEQ multiplex PCR, and TCRdb holds only the in-frame ones, with some missing. This table holds 130,000 to 150,000 clones, about 78% found once. The material sequenced was PBMCs. These receptor sequences come from a man between 40 and 49 years old in good health and CMV-seropositive.

The chain employs TRBV30 and TRBJ1-1; a possible D gene is TRBD1 (6 bases). There are 13 residues in the CDR3. Germline CDR1 and CDR2: GTSNPN and SVGIG (reference sequence). Trimming cost V 4 bases and J 1 base, with 10 bases left between them. CDR3 amino acids: CAWTLTGNTEAFF. In nucleotides, the CDR3 is TGTGCCTGGACCTTGACAGGGAACACTGAAGCTTTCTTT. Using reference TRBV30 and TRBJ1-1 for the parts outside the CDR3, the full variable domain is SQTIHQWPATLVQPVGSPLSLECTVEGTSNPNLYWYRQAAGRGLQLLFYSVGIGQISSEVPQNLSASRPQDRQFILSSKKLLLSDSGFYLCAWTLTGNTEAFFGQGTRLTVV.

CDR3 loop: CASSKTGILSEQYF. CDR3 DNA sequence: TGTGCCAGCAGCAAGACAGGGATCCTTTCAGAGCAGTACTTC. The V call is TRBV28, the J call TRBJ2-7; TRBD1 aligns across 7 bases. CDR1 is MDHEN and CDR2 is SYDVKM in the germline V gene. This CDR3 comprises 14 residues. J gave up 7 bases and V 6 bases, and 12 bases lay outside the gene matches. Using reference TRBV28 and TRBJ2-7 for the parts outside the CDR3, the full variable domain is DVKVTQSSRYLVKRTGEKVFLECVQDMDHENMFWYRQDPGLGLRLIYFSYDVKMKEKGDIPEGYSVSREKKERFSLILESASTNQTSMYLCASSKTGILSEQYFGPGTRLTVT.

The V and J genes are TRBV15 and TRBJ2-3; a weak D match, TRBD2 (6 bases). Germline V gene data show CDR1 as LNHNV and CDR2 as YYDKDF (reference sequence). The CDR3 length is 15 residues. Trimming left V 0 bases short and J 3 bases short, with 10 bases between. CDR3 region: CATSRDNRETDTQYF. In DNA, the CDR3 is TGTGCCACCAGCAGAGATAACCGGGAGACAGATACGCAGTATTTT.

This chain links TRBV18 with TRBJ1-4, with a possible D match to TRBD1 (5 bases). Germline CDR1 KGHSH, CDR2 LQKENI. Between the trimmed V and J ends, which lost 3 bases and 3 bases, there was a span of 14 bases. The CDR3 spans 16 residues. The CDR3 loop is CASSPDGGLANEKLFF. The CDR3 DNA sequence: TGTGCCAGCTCACCCGATGGGGGGTTGGCTAATGAAAAACTGTTTTTT.

This clone has a handful of counts. The chain links TRBV7-8 to TRBJ2-7, with TRBD1 identical over 7 bases. Losses at the gene ends were 2 bases for V and 4 bases for J; bases not matched to a gene: 5. This CDR3 is built from 14 residues. The V gene's germline CDR1 is SGHVS and CDR2 FQNEAQ. The CDR3 DNA sequence: TGTGCCAGCAGCTTAAGGACAGGACTTTACGAGCAGTACTTC. Protein product: CASSLRTGLYEQYF. Using reference TRBV7-8 and TRBJ2-7 for the parts outside the CDR3, the full variable domain is GAGVSQSPRYKVAKRGQDVALRCDPISGHVSLFWYQQALGQGPEFLTYFQNEAQLDKSGLPSDRFFAERPEGSVSTLKIQRTQQEDSAVYLCASSLRTGLYEQYFGPGTRLTVT.

The genes are TRBV11-1 and TRBJ2-7, with TRBD1 as a possible D gene (5 bases). The CDR3 runs 14 residues. Looked up from germline, CDR1 is SGHAT and CDR2 is FQDESV (reference sequence). V lost 4 bases and J lost 4, with 14 bases in between. CDR3 in amino acids: CASSSSGNRYEQYF. The CDR3 coding sequence is TGTGCCAGCAGCTCCTCAGGGAATCGGTACGAGCAGTACTTC.

In its sample, this clone was seen once. The rearrangement links TRBV28 to TRBJ2-5; TRBD2 might be the D (6 bases). Germline values: CDR1 MDHEN, CDR2 SYDVKM. The CDR3 contains 16 residues. V was cut by 3 bases and J by 0 bases, with 14 bases left in between. The CDR3 coding sequence is TGTGCCAGCAGTTTCCCAAACGGGAGTTACCAAGAGACCCAGTACTTC. Amino acid sequence: CASSFPNGSYQETQYF.

V and J are TRBV5-1 and TRBJ1-6, with D possibly being TRBD1 (6 bases). V was cut by 0 bases and J by 3 bases, with 10 bases left in between. Per germline, CDR1 SGHRS and CDR2 YFSETQ. This CDR3 comprises 16 residues. The CDR3: CASSLAGQIYNSPLHF. CDR3 bases: TGCGCCAGCAGCTTGGCCGGACAGATCTATAATTCACCCCTCCACTTT.

This clone was seen only a few times. The rearrangement uses TRBV6-5 and TRBJ2-4; 8 bases line up with TRBD1. The V gene end was trimmed by 6 bases and the J gene end by 8 bases; junction bases not matched to a gene: 6. The germline V gene has CDR1 MNHEY and CDR2 SVGAGI. CDR3 length: 13 amino acids. In nucleotides, the CDR3 is TGTGCCAGCAGCCCAGGACAGGGTTACATTCAGTACTTC. It is translated as CASSPGQGYIQYF.

The chain combines TRBV5-1 with TRBJ1-3; perhaps TRBD1 as D (5 bases). The CDR3 totals 14 residues. From germline, CDR1 is SGHRS and CDR2 YFSETQ. V shed 2 bases and J shed 3 bases, with 9 bases lying between them. CDR3 in DNA: TGCGCCAGCAGCTTAGGGGAAAGTGGAAACACCATATATTTT. Residues: CASSLGESGNTIYF.

The chain employs TRBV27 and TRBJ2-7, with 7 bases identical to TRBD1. This CDR3 has 13 residues. Germline V gene sequence: CDR1 MNHEY, CDR2 SMNVEV (reference sequence). With V trimmed by 5 bases and J by 4 bases, 5 bases remained unmatched. The CDR3 sequence is CASSPGTAYEQYF. The CDR3 DNA is TGTGCCAGCAGTCCCGGGACAGCGTACGAGCAGTACTTC.

This clone has just one count. The V and J genes are TRBV6-1 and TRBJ2-7; D unresolved. Germline CDR1 reads MNHNS; CDR2 reads SASEGT. V was cut by 6 bases and J by 3 bases, with 6 bases left in between. This CDR3 spans 11 amino acids. CDR3 coding DNA: TGTGCCAGCAGAACTGACTACGAGCAGTACTTC. Amino acid sequence: CASRTDYEQYF.

The chain combines TRBV7-6 with TRBJ1-3, with 11 bases lining up with TRBD1. Trimming removed 5 bases from V and 8 bases from J; junction bases left unmatched: 5. The CDR3 totals 14 residues. The germline V gene encodes CDR1 SGHVS and CDR2 FNYEAQ. The chain's CDR3 is CASSPGTGGYTIYF. The CDR3 bases are TGTGCCAGCAGCCCGGGGACAGGGGGTTACACCATATATTTT. The full variable domain, in which reference TRBV7-6 and TRBJ1-3 provide the parts outside the CDR3, is GAGVSQSPRYKVTKRGQDVALRCDPISGHVSLYWYRQALGQGPEFLTYFNYEAQQDKSGLPNDRFSAERPEGSISTLTIQRTEQRDSAMYRCASSPGTGGYTIYFGEGSWLTVV.

The V call is TRBV5-6, the J call TRBJ2-3, with D possibly being TRBD2 (7 bases). Per the germline V gene, CDR1 is SGHDT and CDR2 is YYEEEE. Trimming shortened V by 1 base and J by 5 bases, and 14 bases separated the two germline ends. The CDR3 length is 15 residues. CDR3 coding DNA: TGTGCCAGCAGCTTGAGTCGGGGGGCAGGAGATACGCAGTATTTT. This encodes CASSLSRGAGDTQYF.

This chain connects TRBV7-2 to TRBJ1-1; D uncertain. Germline assignment: CDR1 SGHTA and CDR2 FQGNSA. This CDR3 has 16 residues. The V end lost 5 bases, the J end lost 4 bases, and 20 bases lay between the germline ends. The CDR3 DNA reads as TGTGCCAGCAGCACGAGGGTGTTGGGTGGGTCCACTGAAGCTTTCTTT. Protein sequence: CASSTRVLGGSTEAFF.

This chain connects TRBV5-1 to TRBJ2-1; 9 bases map to TRBD1. Germline-derived CDR1 and CDR2 are SGHRS and YFSETQ. With 4 bases clipped from V and 8 bases from J, the junction kept 13 bases outside the gene matches. The CDR3 runs 16 residues. CDR3: CASSRNRGLAKDEQFF. DNA for the CDR3: TGCGCCAGCAGCAGGAACAGGGGGCTAGCGAAGGATGAGCAGTTCTTC.

The V call is TRBV18, the J call TRBJ2-1; no clear D. Trimming removed 0 bases at V and 9 bases at J, with 6 bases between. Looked up from germline, CDR1 is KGHSH and CDR2 is LQKENI. The CDR3 extends over 12 amino acids. CDR3: CASSPPSPEQFF. The CDR3 DNA is TGTGCCAGCTCACCACCGTCTCCTGAGCAGTTCTTC.

The rearrangement uses TRBV29-1 and TRBJ1-2; D possibly corresponds to TRBD1 (6 bases). Trimming took off 4 bases at V and 3 bases at J, with 12 bases between the two ends. The CDR3 contains 13 residues. Germline CDR1 is SQVTM and CDR2 is ANQGSEA. Here the CDR3 DNA reads TGCAGCGTTGGGGGGGGCAGCGACTATGGCTACACCTTC. It encodes CSVGGGSDYGYTF. The variable domain in full, with the rest retrieved from reference TRBV29-1 and TRBJ1-2, is SAVISQKPSRDICQRGTSLTIQCQVDSQVTMMFWYRQQPGQSLTLIATANQGSEATYESGFVIDKFPISRPNLTFSTLTVSNMSPEDSSIYLCSVGGGSDYGYTFGSGTRLTVV.

V gene TRBV28 combines with J gene TRBJ1-1; 7 nucleotides match TRBD1. This CDR3 has 15 amino acids. Germline V gene lookup returns CDR1 MDHEN and CDR2 SYDVKM. V shed 5 bases and J 2 bases; nucleotides not matched to a gene: 8. CDR3 protein: CASSPTGPPNTEAFF. The CDR3 nucleotides are TGTGCCAGCAGTCCGACAGGGCCCCCTAACACTGAAGCTTTCTTT. Variable domain in full (rest from reference TRBV28 and TRBJ1-1): DVKVTQSSRYLVKRTGEKVFLECVQDMDHENMFWYRQDPGLGLRLIYFSYDVKMKEKGDIPEGYSVSREKKERFSLILESASTNQTSMYLCASSPTGPPNTEAFFGQGTRLTVV.

The rearrangement links TRBV2 to TRBJ2-4, with D perhaps matching TRBD2 (5 bases). The germline V gene encodes CDR1 SNHLY and CDR2 FYNNEI. The V end lost 6 bases, the J end lost 0 bases, and 12 bases lay between the germline ends. The CDR3 is 15 amino acids. CDR3 in amino acids: CASRETGIAKNIQYF. The CDR3, as DNA: TGTGCCAGCAGGGAAACCGGGATAGCCAAAAACATTCAGTACTTC.

The rearrangement uses TRBV5-1 and TRBJ1-5; D is perhaps TRBD1 (5 bases). Germline assignment: CDR1 SGHRS and CDR2 YFSETQ. The CDR3 is made up of 15 amino acids. V gave up 0 bases and J gave up 2 bases, with 9 bases separating them. CDR3 sequence reads: CASSLDGGGNQPQHF. CDR3 DNA sequence: TGCGCCAGCAGCTTGGACGGGGGAGGCAATCAGCCCCAGCATTTT. The variable domain in full, completed from reference TRBV5-1 and TRBJ1-5, reads KAGVTQTPRYLIKTRGQQVTLSCSPISGHRSVSWYQQTPGQGLQFLFEYFSETQRNKGNFPGRFSGRQFSNSRSEMNVSTLELGDSALYLCASSLDGGGNQPQHFGDGTRLSIL.

V is TRBV6-6 and J is TRBJ1-4, with D possibly being TRBD1 (5 bases). V was clipped by 7 bases and J by 10 bases, with 13 bases between them. This CDR3 is 12 amino acids long. In germline, CDR1 is MNHNY, CDR2 SVGAGI (reference sequence). This CDR3 reads CASTLAGGKLFF. CDR3 DNA sequence: TGTGCCAGCACCCTAGCGGGGGGAAAACTGTTTTTT.

This clone was counted between two and nine times. The rearrangement joins TRBV27 to TRBJ1-5; TRBD1 is a possible D gene (6 bases). CDR3 size: 15 residues. CDR1 MNHEY and CDR2 SMNVEV come from the germline V gene (reference sequence). Trimming stripped 0 bases from V and 4 bases from J, with 10 bases between. The CDR3 region has the DNA TGTGCCAGCAGTTTATCGTGGCAGGGGAATCAGCCCCAGCATTTT. As protein: CASSLSWQGNQPQHF.